Presented here are 28 T cell receptor beta chains from one specimen sequenced in a study of CD8 T cells in ankylosing spondylitis. Study-wide points: A TCR beta motif of eight highly homologous variants appeared characteristic of ankylosing spondylitis blood.

TCRdb processed the 5' RACE reads anew with MiXCR; each CDR3 protein has one entry. The data show under 450,000 distinct CDR3 sequences, roughly 18% seen once. The antigens these receptors bind are not known. Input material: blood, either unsorted or a sorted T cell fraction (not recorded which). The receptor source for this set is a male donor with ankylosing spondylitis.

The J gene is TRBJ1-1, the V gene TRBV20-1; no definite D call. This CDR3 has 10 residues. Germline CDR1 and CDR2: DFQATT and SNEGSKA (reference sequence). V shed 7 bases and J shed 8 bases, with 11 bases lying between them. The CDR3 loop reads CSVLGGEAFF. In DNA, the CDR3 is TGCAGTGTTCTGGGTGGCGAAGCTTTCTTT.

This clonotype turned up a few times. CDR3 in DNA: TGTGCTAGTGGTATAGCGGGGGGGCTTTTCACAGATACGCAGTATTTT. Protein sequence: CASGIAGGLFTDTQYF. This sequence joins TRBV12-5 and TRBJ2-3; 11 bases agree with TRBD2. V shed 5 bases, J shed 2 bases, and the junction held 6 bases outside the gene matches. The CDR3 extends over 16 amino acids. Germline CDR1 LGHNT, CDR2 FRNRAP.

V gene TRBV20-1 combines with J gene TRBJ1-1; D is undetermined. V lost 2 bases to trimming and J lost 4 bases, with 14 bases between them. CDR3 length equals 14 residues. The germline V gene has CDR1 DFQATT and CDR2 SNEGSKA (reference sequence). In nucleotides, the CDR3 is TGCAGTGCTAGAAGTCGTGATGCGGGCACTGAAGCTTTCTTT. Encoded protein: CSARSRDAGTEAFF.

The V call is TRBV20-1, the J call TRBJ1-1, with D perhaps matching TRBD1 (5 bases). The ends were cut back, 2 bases at V and 3 bases at J, with 19 bases in the middle. The CDR3 is 16 residues long. Germline CDR1 reads DFQATT; CDR2 reads SNEGSKA (reference sequence). The CDR3 loop is CSARNPTSGWDTEAFF. In DNA form, the CDR3 reads TGCAGTGCTAGAAACCCCACTTCAGGGTGGGACACTGAAGCTTTCTTT.

This clonotype was found many times. The rearrangement links TRBV12-3 or TRBV12-4 to TRBJ2-5; possibly TRBD2 for D (5 bases). The CDR3 contains 15 residues. Trimming pared 5 bases from V and 5 bases from J, leaving 18 bases between. The CDR3 reads CASSPRTGSGETQYF. The DNA of the CDR3 is TGTGCCAGCAGTCCTCGGACTGGCTCCGGGGAGACCCAGTACTTC.

This chain connects TRBV3-1 to TRBJ2-5; possibly TRBD1 for D (5 bases). The germline V gene has CDR1 LGHDT and CDR2 YNNKEL (reference sequence). The CDR3 is 12 amino acids. Trimming left V 0 bases short and J 6 bases short, with 5 bases between. The CDR3 loop reads CASSQEGQTQYF. The CDR3 DNA reads as TGTGCCAGCAGCCAAGAGGGGCAGACCCAGTACTTC.

This chain links TRBV24-1 with TRBJ1-2; TRBD1 aligns across 7 bases. Per germline, CDR1 KGHDR and CDR2 SFDVKD. The CDR3 sequence is 15 residues long. The junction had 6 bases not matched to a gene; V was cut back by 2 bases and J by 4 bases. The CDR3 nucleotides are TGTGCCACCAGTGATTCCTCCGGGACAGTCTATGGCTACACCTTC. It specifies CATSDSSGTVYGYTF.

This clonotype was observed at least ten times. This rearrangement joins TRBV5-6 to TRBJ2-3; D not certain. Looked up from germline, CDR1 is SGHDT and CDR2 is YYEEEE. V lost 1 base and J 6 bases, leaving 12 bases between the germline ends. The CDR3 contains 14 residues. As DNA, the CDR3 is TGTGCCAGCAGCTTGCTGATATCTCCGGATACGCAGTATTTT. Encoded protein: CASSLLISPDTQYF.

Only a few counts were recorded for this clonotype. The V and J genes are TRBV7-3 and TRBJ2-1, with 7 bases matching TRBD2. J was trimmed by 4 bases and V by 4 bases; bases with no gene match: 4. The CDR3 is made up of 14 amino acids. CDR1 SGHTA and CDR2 FQGTGA come from the germline V gene. The CDR3 region is CASSYAGGYNEQFF. The CDR3 region has the DNA TGTGCCAGCAGCTACGCCGGGGGGTACAATGAGCAGTTCTTC.

This clonotype was detected only once. J is TRBJ2-4 and V is TRBV5-4, with D perhaps given as TRBD1 or TRBD2 (7 bases each). Trimming left V 4 bases short and J 5 bases short, with 13 bases between. This CDR3 spans 14 amino acids. In germline, CDR1 is SGHNT, CDR2 YYREEE (reference sequence). The CDR3 DNA sequence: TGTGCCAGCAGCCTCCAGGGGGGGCAAAACATTCAGTACTTC. Translating it yields CASSLQGGQNIQYF.

This sequence joins TRBV3-1 and TRBJ2-7; tentatively, D is TRBD2 (5 bases). CDR1 and CDR2 (germline): LGHDT, YNNKEL (reference sequence). V lost 8 bases and J 4 bases, leaving 12 bases between the germline ends. The CDR3 is 12 residues long. In DNA form, the CDR3 reads TGTGCCAGCCCGGCTAGCAGATACGAGCAGTACTTC. Protein: CASPASRYEQYF.

This clonotype occurred many times. V gene TRBV12-3 or TRBV12-4 combines with J gene TRBJ1-1; the match to TRBD1 covers 9 bases. This CDR3 is built from 15 residues. Trimming took 2 bases from V and 7 from J; bases not matched to a gene: 8. For the CDR3, the DNA is TGTGCCAGCAGTTTAATGGTCGGACAGGGGAGTGAAGCTTTCTTT. As protein: CASSLMVGQGSEAFF.

The CDR3 sequence: CASSFSHYRPETQYF. CDR3 DNA: TGTGCCAGCAGTTTTAGTCACTACCGACCAGAGACCCAGTACTTC. The chain recombines TRBV12-3 or TRBV12-4 with TRBJ2-5; D ambiguous. V was clipped by 3 bases and J by 4 bases, with 15 bases between them. The CDR3 has 15 residues.

This clonotype was found a few times. This sequence joins TRBV4-3 and TRBJ2-7, with 9 bases aligning to TRBD1. The CDR3 loop spans 17 amino acids. The ends lost 5 bases at V and 7 bases at J; junction bases unmatched: 18. The germline V gene encodes CDR1 LGHNA and CDR2 YSLEER. The CDR3 reads CASSEAETGTGPWEQYF. In DNA, the CDR3 is TGCGCCAGCAGCGAAGCTGAAACCGGGACAGGGCCTTGGGAGCAGTACTTC.

The chain recombines TRBV14 with TRBJ2-7; D remains unclear. The CDR3 sequence is 13 residues long. V lost 3 bases and J lost 6, with 12 bases in between. In germline, CDR1 is SGHDN, CDR2 FVKESK. As DNA, the CDR3 is TGTGCCAGCAGCCACTTTCAGGTTGCCGAGCAGTACTTC. As protein: CASSHFQVAEQYF.

This clonotype was detected a few times. DNA of the CDR3: TGTGCCAGTACCCAATATAGGGTTGGGGGCCGCATGAACACTGAAGCTTTCTTT. Its protein product is CASTQYRVGGRMNTEAFF. The chain uses TRBV19 and TRBJ1-1; tentatively, D is TRBD1 (6 bases). Germline CDR1 and CDR2: LNHDA and SQIVND (reference sequence). This CDR3 contains 18 residues. V was cut by 7 bases and J by 0 bases, with 24 bases left in between.

This clonotype was counted between two and nine times. The chain links TRBV25-1 to TRBJ2-7, with D perhaps TRBD2 (5 bases). CDR3 length: 11 amino acids. The V and J ends lost 7 bases and 5 bases respectively, with 9 bases between them. CDR1 MGHDK and CDR2 SYGVNS come from the germline V gene. This CDR3 is CASTEGHEQYF. CDR3 bases: TGTGCCAGCACCGAGGGCCACGAGCAGTACTTC.

In this sample, this clonotype turned up many times. The chain links TRBV5-1 to TRBJ2-7, with 9 bases fitting TRBD2. Losses at the gene ends were 3 bases for V and 2 bases for J; bases not matched to a gene: 9. From germline, CDR1 is SGHRS and CDR2 YFSETQ. The length of the CDR3 is 16 residues. Written as DNA, the CDR3 is TGCGCCAGCAGCTCAACACCTAGCGGGGCTACCTACGAGCAGTACTTC. It translates to CASSSTPSGATYEQYF.

The CDR3 DNA reads TGTGCCAGCAAAATCAGACCGGGACAGGGGGCCGATACGCAGTATTTT. Its protein product is CASKIRPGQGADTQYF. The chain combines TRBV27 with TRBJ2-3; 12 positions agree with TRBD1. The CDR3 extends over 16 amino acids. The V gene's germline CDR1 is MNHEY and CDR2 SMNVEV (reference sequence). V was clipped by 7 bases and J by 6 bases; unmatched bases: 11.

This clonotype appeared many times. The chain recombines TRBV6-2 or TRBV6-3 with TRBJ1-2; D may be TRBD1 (5 bases). Germline loops: CDR1 MNHEY, CDR2 SVGEGT. The CDR3 is made up of 13 amino acids. Between the trimmed V and J ends, which lost 7 bases and 3 bases, there was a span of 12 bases. CDR3 sequence reads: CASTFGHDYGYTF. DNA of the CDR3: TGTGCCAGCACCTTCGGACATGACTATGGCTACACCTTC.

There are a few counts of this clonotype. This chain links TRBV5-8 with TRBJ2-3; TRBD1 matches at 8 bases. The CDR3 contains 16 residues. Germline values: CDR1 SGHTS, CDR2 YDEGEE. J lost 2 bases, V lost 2 bases, and 7 bases had no gene match. CDR3 sequence reads: CASSLSLDRVTDTQYF. The CDR3 DNA follows: TGTGCCAGCAGCTTATCCCTGGACAGGGTCACAGATACGCAGTATTTT.

CDR3 sequence reads: CATPTDKMTCEQYF. CDR3 coding DNA: TGTGCCACCCCAACCGATAAGATGACCTGCGAGCAGTACTTC. The chain couples TRBV3-1 to TRBJ2-7; D is undetermined. Trimming left V 10 bases short and J 6 bases short, with 22 bases between. This CDR3 is 14 amino acids long. CDR1 is LGHDT, CDR2 YNNKEL, per germline (reference sequence).

This chain uses TRBV7-9 with TRBJ2-5, with D perhaps TRBD2 (5 bases). CDR1 SEHNR and CDR2 FQNEAQ come from the germline V gene (reference sequence). V was clipped by 4 bases and J by 3 bases, with 12 bases between them. The CDR3 runs to 14 residues. The CDR3, as DNA: TGTGCCAGCAGCTCAACCGGGATCAAAGAGACCCAGTACTTC. Translating gives CASSSTGIKETQYF.

The chain has TRBV15 and TRBJ2-6; D ambiguous. The CDR3 runs to 13 residues. Germline loops: CDR1 LNHNV, CDR2 YYDKDF (reference sequence). Trimming shortened V by 3 bases and J by 4 bases, and 4 bases separated the two germline ends. The CDR3 sequence is CATSRSGANVLTF. The DNA for the CDR3 is TGTGCCACCAGCAGGTCAGGGGCCAACGTCCTGACTTTC.

This clonotype was counted only a few times. The chain's CDR3 is CASSFSGTGAYEQYF. The CDR3 DNA follows: TGTGCCAGCAGTTTTTCCGGGACAGGAGCCTACGAGCAGTACTTC. J is TRBJ2-7 and V is TRBV12-3 or TRBV12-4; 8 nucleotides line up with TRBD1. This CDR3 contains 15 residues. Trimming cost V 3 bases and J 2 bases; bases outside gene matches: 6.

CDR3 nucleotides: TGTGCCAGCCACAGGGAGAACTATGGCTACACCTTC. Its translation is CASHRENYGYTF. The chain joins TRBV18 to TRBJ1-2, with a tentative D call TRBD1 (6 bases). The germline V gene encodes CDR1 KGHSH and CDR2 LQKENI. The CDR3 spans 12 residues. V lost 8 bases, J lost 2 bases, and 9 bases lay in between.

This clonotype turned up a few times. The chain uses TRBV25-1 and TRBJ2-7, with D possibly matching TRBD1 (7 bases). The CDR3 loop spans 13 amino acids. Germline CDR1 MGHDK, CDR2 SYGVNS. Trimming removed 9 bases from V and 6 bases from J, with 18 bases in between. This CDR3 reads CASRRQGGFEQYF. In nucleotides, the CDR3 is TGTGCCAGTAGGCGGCAGGGGGGCTTCGAGCAGTACTTC.

Note on this clonotype: A much bigger clone sits one base away, suggesting this may be a read error. The V and J genes are TRBV12-3 or TRBV12-4 and TRBJ2-1; TRBD1 is a possible D gene (5 bases). V was trimmed by 5 bases and J by 2 bases, leaving 16 bases between them. This CDR3 has 16 residues. The CDR3 protein is CASSPSRVVTYNEQFF. The CDR3 DNA is TGTGCCAGCAGTCCCAGCAGGGTAGTTACCTACAATGAGCAGTTCTTC.